The 5 T cell receptor beta chains reported below all come from one sample, sequenced in a study of blood T cells in healthy people across ages. Alongside a J-beta primer mix, a sample-barcoded 5' primer served in a second PCR lasting roughly 7 to 11 cycles. Each CDR3 protein is one row after TCRdb ran MiXCR on the 5' RACE reads. The profile shows approximately 770,000 distinct CDR3 sequences, 58% of them singletons. The sequenced sample consisted of blood. The source is a man aged 30 to 39 in good health.

The chain employs TRBV12-3 or TRBV12-4 and TRBJ2-5; D gene uncertain. Between the trimmed V and J ends, which lost 3 bases and 4 bases, there was a span of 6 bases. CDR3 length: 12 amino acids. CDR3 DNA: TGTGCCAGCAGTTTCCAGGTAGAGACCCAGTACTTC. The encoded protein is CASSFQVETQYF.

This rearrangement joins TRBV27 to TRBJ1-6, with unresolved D. V was pared by 2 bases and J by 14 bases, with 19 bases between. Germline V CDR1 and CDR2: MNHEY, SMNVEV (reference sequence). This CDR3 spans 15 amino acids. Here the CDR3 reads CASSLQVPPYFTLHF. CDR3 coding DNA: TGTGCCAGCAGTTTACAGGTTCCCCCCTACTTCACCCTCCACTTT.

This clonotype occurred a few times. The gene calls are TRBV4-2 and TRBJ2-4, with D perhaps matching TRBD1 (6 bases). TRBJ2-7 explains the end of the DNA better; the J call may be wrong. The CDR3 covers 17 residues. Germline loops: CDR1 LGHNA, CDR2 YNFKEQ. The CDR3 region has the DNA TGTGCCAGCAGCCAAGATAGCGCAGGGGCACTAGCCTACGAGCAGTACTTC. The encoded protein is CASSQDSAGALAYEQYF.

Only a few counts were recorded for this clonotype. This chain uses TRBV4-1 with TRBJ2-1, with D perhaps assigned TRBD1 or TRBD2 (5 bases each). Per germline, CDR1 MGHRA and CDR2 YSYEKL. With 1 base removed from V and 9 bases from J, the gap between germline ends came to 19 bases. CDR3 length: 16 amino acids. The CDR3 loop is CASSQVAGTEGFEQFF. The CDR3 coding sequence is TGCGCCAGCAGCCAAGTTGCCGGAACCGAGGGGTTTGAGCAGTTCTTC.

This rearrangement joins TRBV4-3 to TRBJ2-1; no clear D. The V gene's germline CDR1 is LGHNA and CDR2 YSLEER. The CDR3 is 13 residues long. The V and J ends lost 4 bases and 7 bases respectively, with 11 bases between them. For the CDR3, the DNA is TGCGCCAGCAGCCTCGGATGGCGGAATGAGCAGTTCTTC. This gives the protein CASSLGWRNEQFF.